This T cell receptor beta chain was sequenced for a study of blood T cells in healthy people across ages. Broader study findings: Older age went with lower TCR beta diversity per million T cells, in a roughly linear way. Possibly, changes in expanded clonotypes were confounded because donor CMV status was unknown. The long-lived group displayed more naive CD4+ cells, plus higher diversity, than the aged donors did.

Primed by a sample-barcoded 5' primer and a J-beta primer mix, a second PCR proceeded for about 6 to 11 cycles. Tagging of each cDNA molecule was performed by a template-switch adaptor with 12 random nucleotides. TCRdb reprocessed the 5' RACE reads via MiXCR and lists one record per CDR3 protein. The repertoire has about 900,000 distinct CDR3 sequences, around 49% of them found once; the top ten carry roughly 12%. This CDR3 has 13 residues. Germline V gives CDR1 DFQATT, CDR2 SNEGSKA (reference sequence). Trimming pared 3 bases from V and 2 bases from J, leaving 11 bases between. On this clonotype itself: Antigen unknown.

The origin of this receptor is a young man in good health. Sequenced input: blood. The V call is TRBV20-1, the J call TRBJ2-7; D may be TRBD1 (5 bases). The CDR3 loop reads CSASAGSTYEQYF. In DNA form, the CDR3 reads TGCAGTGCTAGCGCAGGGTCAACCTACGAGCAGTACTTC.